These 14 T cell receptor beta chains share one sample of origin, sequenced in a study of regulatory T cells in long-lasting Graves disease (dated by TCRdb to the early 2020s). Library method: multiplex PCR. Sequencing used an Illumina HiSeq 4000. CDR3 regions were amplified by Arm-PCR with iRepertoire HTBI primers to construct TCR beta libraries. TCRdb handled the public reads itself, with Q25 trimming in fastp and clone calling in MiXCR, and kept productive beta chains. All rows with the same CDR3 protein become a single entry with the most common DNA and genes. The sample records 580,000 or so distinct CDR3 sequences, roughly 16% of which are singletons. 12% of the sample goes to the ten largest clones. The time point tag for this specimen amounts to: newly diagnosed GD, antithyroid drugs for less than 3 months. RNA was extracted from PBMCs in TRIzol for both TCR sequencing and RNA sequencing. The data also belong to a second study, concerning T cells in Graves' hyperthyroidism and ophthalmopathy.

The specimen comprised peripheral blood mononuclear cells (PBMCs), sampled at new diagnosis, from a patient treated with antithyroid drugs. Every receptor here comes from a man aged 18-30 years with Graves disease. Donor details come from another sample of the same person, matched by shared clones.

In its sample, this clonotype was seen many times. As DNA, the CDR3 is TGTGCCAGCAGCTTAGAGTCGTCTGGGGTAATGACTGAAGCTTTCTTT. Translating gives CASSLESSGVMTEAFF. The chain carries TRBV7-8 and TRBJ1-1; D gene unclear. The CDR3 contains 16 residues. The germline V gene has CDR1 SGHVS and CDR2 FQNEAQ. V shed 1 base and J shed 5 bases, with 17 bases lying between them.

This clonotype was counted between two and nine times. A read error may be the cause here, since a much bigger clone is one base away. V and J are TRBV7-8 and TRBJ2-5; possibly TRBD1 for D (6 bases). CDR1 and CDR2 from the germline V gene are SGHVS and FQNEAQ. The CDR3 is 16 residues long. With 1 base removed from V and 5 bases from J, the gap between germline ends came to 17 bases. CDR3 in amino acids: CASSLGLAGARETQYF. Written as DNA, the CDR3 is TGTGCCAGCAGCTTAGGATTGGCAGGGGCTAGGGAGACCCAGTACTTC.

In regard to this clonotype: A clone one base away is much larger, so this may be a read error. The chain combines TRBV2 with TRBJ2-5; D is ambiguous. Looked up from germline, CDR1 is SNHLY and CDR2 is FYNNEI. The CDR3 is 14 amino acids. CDR3 residues: CASSLLSWGETQYF. CDR3 nucleotides: TGCGCCAGCAGCCTCCTCTCCTGGGGAGAGACCCAGTACTTC.

This clonotype was counted only a few times. The chain joins TRBV5-1 to TRBJ1-4; TRBD1 matches at 8 bases. Germline CDR1 reads SGHRS; CDR2 reads YFSETQ. CDR3 length: 18 residues. V lost 1 base and J lost 6; bases outside the gene matches: 14. In DNA form, the CDR3 reads TGCGCCAGCAGCTTGAGATCCGGGCAGGGGGCGATTGATGAAAAACTGTTTTTT. As protein: CASSLRSGQGAIDEKLFF.

Regarding this clonotype: The junction shows a germline mismatch at one end, possibly a read error. The gene calls are TRBV5-1 and TRBJ2-7; D might be TRBD1 (6 bases). The CDR3 runs to 13 residues. Per germline, CDR1 SGHRS and CDR2 YFSETQ. The CDR3 loop is CASSLPGQPEQYF. The CDR3, as DNA: TGTGCCAGCAGCTTGCCGGGACAACCCGAGCAGTACTTC.

This clonotype was counted many times. CDR3 sequence (DNA): TGTGCCAGCAGTTTATTTGGGGGCGATGGCTACACCTTC. Translating it yields CASSLFGGDGYTF. The rearrangement joins TRBV6-5 to TRBJ1-2; D may be TRBD1 (6 bases). The germline CDR1 and CDR2 sequences are MNHEY and SVGAGI. V was cut by 4 bases and J by 6 bases, with 12 bases left in between. The CDR3 consists of 13 residues.

V is TRBV5-1 and J is TRBJ1-1; TRBD1 matches at 10 bases. The CDR3 loop spans 14 amino acids. Per germline, CDR1 SGHRS and CDR2 YFSETQ. Germline trimming cut 4 bases from V and 6 bases from J; bases unmatched to any gene: 6. The CDR3 sequence: CASSPGQGTAEAFF. The DNA of the CDR3 is TGCGCCAGCAGCCCGGGACAGGGGACGGCTGAAGCTTTCTTT.

This clonotype has at least ten counts. The chain joins TRBV12-3 or TRBV12-4 to TRBJ1-1, with no clear D. The V gene lost 6 bases and the J gene lost 4 bases, with 9 bases spanning the gap. The CDR3 covers 12 residues. CDR3: CASSQASTEAFF. The CDR3 region has the DNA TGTGCCAGCAGCCAGGCATCCACTGAAGCTTTCTTT.

V gene TRBV5-6 combines with J gene TRBJ2-1; 9 bases are shared with TRBD1. The CDR3 sequence is 13 residues long. Germline lookup yields CDR1 SGHDT and CDR2 YYEEEE. V lost 4 bases and J lost 9; bases outside the gene matches: 5. The chain's CDR3 is CASSPGTGSEQFF. In DNA form, the CDR3 reads TGTGCCAGCAGCCCCGGGACAGGGAGTGAGCAGTTCTTC.

This chain joins TRBV20-1 and TRBJ1-5; possibly TRBD1 for D (5 bases). V dropped 5 bases and J dropped 0 bases, with 11 bases sitting between them. The germline CDR1 and CDR2 sequences are DFQATT and SNEGSKA (reference sequence). This CDR3 has 14 residues. The CDR3 DNA reads as TGCAGTGCTGCCCCGGGGCATAGCAATCAGCCCCAGCATTTT. Protein product: CSAAPGHSNQPQHF.

The chain couples TRBV30 to TRBJ2-5; D perhaps matches TRBD2 (5 bases). The CDR3 has 17 residues. V lost 3 bases to trimming and J lost 5 bases, with 25 bases between them. Germline CDR1 is GTSNPN and CDR2 is SVGIG (reference sequence). CDR3 protein: CAWSGNPSGVEDETQYF. Written as DNA, the CDR3 is TGTGCCTGGAGCGGAAACCCCTCCGGGGTAGAAGATGAGACCCAGTACTTC.

The CDR3 here is CASSLGLAAAYNEQFF. The DNA for the CDR3 is TGCGCCAGCAGCCTGGGTCTAGCGGCCGCCTACAATGAGCAGTTCTTC. V usage is TRBV4-1 and J usage is TRBJ2-1; 7 positions match TRBD2. The junction had 8 bases not matched to a gene; V was cut back by 4 bases and J by 2 bases. The germline gives CDR1 MGHRA, CDR2 YSYEKL. This CDR3 region has 16 residues.

This clonotype was found many times. This chain links TRBV5-5 with TRBJ2-1; 11 nucleotides agree with TRBD2. The ends lost 1 base at V and 8 bases at J; junction bases unmatched: 5. Germline V gives CDR1 SGHKS, CDR2 YYEKEE (reference sequence). The CDR3 totals 15 residues. In DNA, the CDR3 is TGTGCCAGCAGCTTGTTAGCGGGAGGGGGCGATGAGCAGTTCTTC. This gives the protein CASSLLAGGGDEQFF. The full variable domain, with the rest looked up from reference TRBV5-5 and TRBJ2-1, is DAGVTQSPTHLIKTRGQQVTLRCSPISGHKSVSWYQQVLGQGPQFIFQYYEKEERGRGNFPDRFSARQFPNYSSELNVNALLLGDSALYLCASSLLAGGGDEQFFGPGTRLTVL.

CDR3 residues: CAISEPAEGLKEQFF. The CDR3 region has the DNA TGTGCCATCAGTGAGCCGGCGGAGGGGCTTAAGGAGCAGTTCTTC. The chain links TRBV10-3 to TRBJ2-1, with D tentatively TRBD2 (6 bases). V gave up 2 bases and J gave up 10 bases, with 18 bases separating them. The CDR3 is 15 amino acids. CDR1 is ENHRY and CDR2 is SYGVKD in the germline V gene.